This is a list of T cell receptor beta chains from one sample in a study of cytomegalovirus exposure and HLA in healthy donors. Libraries were prepared by immunoSEQ multiplex PCR; TCRdb keeps only in-frame clonotypes and omits some of them. The table has more than 100,000 clones, approximately 80% seen once. Sequencing was done on a sample of PBMCs. These TCRs come from a human donor in good health. Both conserved end residues are part of each CDR3. The order of the fields is V gene, CDR3 protein.

TRBV2 | CASSEGRQGEGYTF
TRBV5-1 | CASSQAGGDNSPLHF
TRBV28 | CASSLRGSGRFNEQFF
TRBV7-6 | CASSRGNMGRKDIQYF
TRBV6-1 | CASSYSYPRGTEAFF
TRBV9 | CASSPQMTSGRNNEQFF
TRBV30 | CASHPGQGGEQYF
TRBV5-1 | CASSSPPGYEQYF
TRBV5-4 | CASSIRTSGRNTGELFF
TRBV7-2 | CASSFRQGGSYEQYF
TRBV6-5 | CASSGSTGVTEAFF
TRBV7-7 | CASSDGLAASTDTQYF
TRBV27 | CASSWQGNMNTEAFF
TRBV19 | CASLIRWGTGQPQHF
TRBV12-5 | CASGPQYVNYGYTF
TRBV11-3 | CASSLQGNYEQYF
TRBV6-1 | CASSETRASGNTIYF
TRBV4-1 | CASSQVVRTGGFNTEAFF
TRBV2 | CASGSVGAGNTIYF
TRBV5-1 | CASSLRGRYYEQYF
TRBV18 | CASSLTSGSEGEQYF
TRBV5-1 | CASSPGGSGVPAINEQFF
TRBV5-8 | CASPLTANYGYTF
TRBV12-5 | CASGPSGGANVLTF
TRBV7-9 | CASSFGSLAGEWNEQFF
TRBV21-1 | CASSKTSGQCARGYTF
TRBV7-9 | CASSSGQRATSGKNEQFF
TRBV15 | CATSRERETYNEQFF
TRBV11-3 | CASSLEGRGGNYGYTF
TRBV7-3 | CASSLNGASGYTF
TRBV5-1 | CASSTRPTSARETQYF
TRBV19 | CASSLGLAGVYEQYF